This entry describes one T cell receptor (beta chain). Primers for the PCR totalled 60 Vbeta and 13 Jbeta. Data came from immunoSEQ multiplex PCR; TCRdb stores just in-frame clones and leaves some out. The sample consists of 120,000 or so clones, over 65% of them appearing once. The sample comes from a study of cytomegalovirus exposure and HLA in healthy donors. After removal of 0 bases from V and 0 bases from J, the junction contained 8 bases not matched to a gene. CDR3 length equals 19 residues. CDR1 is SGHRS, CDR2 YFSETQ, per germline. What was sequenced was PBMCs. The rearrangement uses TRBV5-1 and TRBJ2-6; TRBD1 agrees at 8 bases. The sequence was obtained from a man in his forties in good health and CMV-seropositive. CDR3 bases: TGCGCCAGCAGCTTGGCCAGGGACAGGCACTCCTCTGGGGCCAACGTCCTGACTTTC. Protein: CASSLARDRHSSGANVLTF. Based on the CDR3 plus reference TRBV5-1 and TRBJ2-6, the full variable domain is KAGVTQTPRYLIKTRGQQVTLSCSPISGHRSVSWYQQTPGQGLQFLFEYFSETQRNKGNFPGRFSGRQFSNSRSEMNVSTLELGDSALYLCASSLARDRHSSGANVLTFGAGSRLTVL.